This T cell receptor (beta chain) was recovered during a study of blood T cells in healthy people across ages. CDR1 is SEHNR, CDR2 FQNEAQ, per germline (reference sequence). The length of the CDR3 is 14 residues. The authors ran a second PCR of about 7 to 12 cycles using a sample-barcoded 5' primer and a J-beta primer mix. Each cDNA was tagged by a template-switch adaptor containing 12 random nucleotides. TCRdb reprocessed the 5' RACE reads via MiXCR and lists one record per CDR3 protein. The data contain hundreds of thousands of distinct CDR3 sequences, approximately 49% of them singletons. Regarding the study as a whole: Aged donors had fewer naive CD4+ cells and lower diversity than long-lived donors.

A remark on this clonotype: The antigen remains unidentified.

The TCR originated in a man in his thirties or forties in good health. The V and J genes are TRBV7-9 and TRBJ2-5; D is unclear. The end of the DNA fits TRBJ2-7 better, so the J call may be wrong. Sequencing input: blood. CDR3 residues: CASSLVEAAYEQYF. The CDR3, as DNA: TGTGCCAGCAGCTTAGTCGAGGCAGCCTACGAGCAGTACTTC.